Each of the 29 T cell receptor beta chains below was sequenced from the same sample in a study of blood T cell repertoires in COVID-19. The repertoire was sequenced with immunoSEQ multiplex PCR; TCRdb's copy has only in-frame clones and lacks some. This sample has about 220,000 clones, with about four fifths found just once. Input material: PBMCs or T cells enriched from blood (not recorded which). These receptors were taken from a middle-aged woman with acute COVID-19.

This clone has only a few counts. This chain joins TRBV6-5 and TRBJ2-2; 9 nucleotides match TRBD1. The CDR3 has 15 amino acids. V dropped 6 bases and J dropped 1; count of bases not matched to a gene: 3. Germline V gene data show CDR1 as MNHEY and CDR2 as SVGAGI. The CDR3 protein is CASRRDRVNTGELFF. CDR3 DNA: TGTGCCAGCAGAAGGGACAGGGTGAACACCGGGGAGCTGTTTTTT.

The chain has TRBV3-1 (or the pseudogene TRBV3-2) and TRBJ2-7, with 10 bases fitting TRBD2. The germline V gene has CDR1 LGHDT and CDR2 YNNKEL (reference sequence). The V segment lost 1 base and the J segment 4 bases; nucleotides outside the gene matches: 4. There are 15 residues in the CDR3. CDR3 loop: CASSQAAAGGYEQYF. Here the CDR3 DNA reads TGTGCCAGCAGCCAAGCCGCAGCGGGAGGGTACGAGCAGTACTTC.

The V call is TRBV7-9, the J call TRBJ2-3; 7 bases line up with TRBD2. The V gene end was trimmed by 5 bases and the J gene end by 2 bases; junction bases not matched to a gene: 13. Germline V gene data show CDR1 as SEHNR and CDR2 as FQNEAQ (reference sequence). The CDR3 consists of 17 residues. The CDR3: CASSKLGRGVATDTQYF. The CDR3 DNA reads as TGTGCCAGCAGCAAGTTGGGACGGGGGGTCGCCACAGATACGCAGTATTTT. Variable domain in full (rest from reference TRBV7-9 and TRBJ2-3): DTGVSQNPRHKITKRGQNVTFRCDPISEHNRLYWYRQTLGQGPEFLTYFQNEAQLEKSRLLSDRFSAERPKGSFSTLEIQRTEQGDSAMYLCASSKLGRGVATDTQYFGPGTRLTVL.

The chain uses TRBV7-9 and TRBJ2-5; D might be TRBD1 (6 bases). Trimming pared 4 bases from V and 2 bases from J, leaving 17 bases between. Germline-derived CDR1 and CDR2 are SEHNR and FQNEAQ (reference sequence). CDR3 length: 16 amino acids. The CDR3 here is CASSSTGQGGQETQYF. DNA of the CDR3: TGTGCCAGCAGCTCAACCGGCCAAGGGGGACAAGAGACCCAGTACTTC.

The V and J genes are TRBV5-1 and TRBJ1-3; perhaps TRBD1 as D (5 bases). The CDR3 consists of 17 residues. With 0 bases removed from V and 0 bases from J, the gap between germline ends came to 13 bases. Germline V lookup: CDR1 SGHRS, CDR2 YFSETQ. CDR3 nucleotide sequence: TGCGCCAGCAGCTTGGCCTTGGACGGGGGCTCTGGAAACACCATATATTTT. Translation: CASSLALDGGSGNTIYF.

Written as DNA, the CDR3 is TGTGCCAGCCAGGGACAGGAACTAGCCAAAAACATTCAGTACTTC. Its protein is CASQGQELAKNIQYF. This rearrangement joins TRBV2 to TRBJ2-4; 8 bases align to TRBD1. V was clipped by 8 bases and J by 0 bases; unmatched bases: 6. The CDR3 covers 15 residues. The V gene's germline CDR1 is SNHLY and CDR2 FYNNEI.

This sequence joins TRBV7-2 and TRBJ1-2; possibly TRBD1 for D (6 bases). Germline CDR1 is SGHTA and CDR2 is FQGNSA. The CDR3 is made up of 15 amino acids. Trimming took 4 bases from V and 2 from J, leaving 14 bases between them. The CDR3 coding sequence is TGTGCCAGCAGCTCTAGAGGGGGGGCGAACTATGGCTACACCTTC. Its protein product is CASSSRGGANYGYTF. The full variable domain, completed using reference TRBV7-2 and TRBJ1-2, is GAGVSQSPSNKVTEKGKDVELRCDPISGHTALYWYRQSLGQGLEFLIYFQGNSAPDKSGLPSDRFSAERTGGSVSTLTIQRTQQEDSAVYLCASSSRGGANYGYTFGSGTRLTVV.

This sequence joins TRBV7-2 and TRBJ2-5; D may be TRBD2 (5 bases). Between the trimmed V and J ends, which lost 2 bases and 4 bases, there was a span of 8 bases. Germline assignment: CDR1 SGHTA and CDR2 FQGNSA. CDR3 length: 13 residues. The CDR3 DNA reads as TGTGCCAGCAGCTTAAACAGCGGAGAGACCCAGTACTTC. It codes for CASSLNSGETQYF.

The CDR3, as DNA: TGCAGTGCTGGTCGGTACCCTGGCTACACCTTC. Residues: CSAGRYPGYTF. The chain is built from TRBV20-1 and TRBJ1-2; D is uncertain. Germline V gene sequence: CDR1 DFQATT, CDR2 SNEGSKA (reference sequence). Trimming took off 5 bases at V and 7 bases at J, with 11 bases between the two ends. This CDR3 is 11 amino acids long.

The chain links TRBV18 to TRBJ1-6, with unresolved D. Germline loops: CDR1 KGHSH, CDR2 LQKENI. The CDR3 totals 12 residues. V lost 8 bases and J lost 6, with 8 bases in between. The DNA of the CDR3 is TGTGCCAGCCCTCAGATTAATTCACCCCTCCACTTT. Translation: CASPQINSPLHF.

There are a few counts of this clone. This chain uses TRBV5-1 with TRBJ1-5; no clear D. Germline lookup yields CDR1 SGHRS and CDR2 YFSETQ. The V end lost 0 bases, the J end lost 0 bases, and 4 bases lay between the germline ends. The CDR3 is made up of 14 amino acids. The CDR3 DNA reads TGCGCCAGCAGCTTGGACAGTAGCAATCAGCCCCAGCATTTT. Amino acid sequence: CASSLDSSNQPQHF.

The chain recombines TRBV19 with TRBJ2-7; 9 nucleotides match TRBD1. CDR3 size: 14 residues. The V and J ends lost 4 bases and 3 bases, in that order; junction bases with no gene match: 4. Germline lookup yields CDR1 LNHDA and CDR2 SQIVND (reference sequence). CDR3 region: CASSTGQGRYEQYF. In DNA form, the CDR3 reads TGTGCCAGTAGTACAGGACAGGGGCGCTACGAGCAGTACTTC.

As concerns this clone: At the DNA level, this CDR3 is encoded by other sequences in the same sample as well. CDR3 nucleotide sequence: TGTGCCAGCAGCTTTCAAAACACTGAAGCTTTCTTT. Translated, it gives CASSFQNTEAFF. J is TRBJ1-1 and V is TRBV11-2; D call uncertain. Per the germline V gene, CDR1 is SGHAT and CDR2 is FQNNGV. The CDR3 has 12 residues. V lost 3 bases and J 2 bases, leaving 4 bases between the germline ends. Supplemented by reference TRBV11-2 and TRBJ1-1, the full variable domain reads EAGVAQSPRYKIIEKRQSVAFWCNPISGHATLYWYQQILGQGPKLLIQFQNNGVVDDSQLPKDRFSAERLKGVDSTLKIQPAKLEDSAVYLCASSFQNTEAFFGQGTRLTVV.

The V and J genes are TRBV19 and TRBJ2-7; 8 bases line up with TRBD1. V was pared by 6 bases and J by 2 bases, with 12 bases of the junction left unmatched. Germline CDR1 LNHDA, CDR2 SQIVND (reference sequence). The CDR3 covers 16 residues. The CDR3 loop reads CASSTSGTGVAYEQYF. The CDR3 coding sequence is TGTGCCAGTAGCACATCAGGGACAGGAGTCGCCTACGAGCAGTACTTC.

In its sample, this clone was seen a few times. The chain's CDR3 is CASSGQTNTEAFF. The CDR3 DNA sequence: TGTGCCAGCAGTGGACAGACGAACACTGAAGCTTTCTTT. The chain couples TRBV11-2 to TRBJ1-1, with D possibly being TRBD1 (6 bases). CDR3 length: 13 residues. Trimming removed 6 bases from V and 1 base from J, with 9 bases in between. Germline V CDR1 and CDR2: SGHAT, FQNNGV.

The chain recombines TRBV19 with TRBJ1-1; unclear D gene. CDR3 length: 12 amino acids. In germline, CDR1 is LNHDA, CDR2 SQIVND (reference sequence). Trimming left V 10 bases short and J 2 bases short, with 11 bases between. CDR3 bases: TGTGCCACCGGAACGGGTAACACTGAAGCTTTCTTT. Protein product: CATGTGNTEAFF. The full variable domain, with the rest looked up from reference TRBV19 and TRBJ1-1, is DGGITQSPKYLFRKEGQNVTLSCEQNLNHDAMYWYRQDPGQGLRLIYYSQIVNDFQKGDIAEGYSVSREKKESFPLTVTSAQKNPTAFYLCATGTGNTEAFFGQGTRLTVV.

In this sample, this clone turned up a few times. This chain links TRBV5-1 with TRBJ2-2, with D uncertain. This CDR3 contains 15 residues. Trimming shortened V by 0 bases and J by 5 bases, and 11 bases separated the two germline ends. The germline CDR1 and CDR2 sequences are SGHRS and YFSETQ. The CDR3 is CASSLAPSGTGELFF. The CDR3 DNA sequence: TGCGCCAGCAGCTTGGCCCCATCCGGGACCGGGGAGCTGTTTTTT.

The V call is TRBV2, the J call TRBJ1-2, with unresolved D. CDR1 and CDR2 (germline): SNHLY, FYNNEI. The V end was cut by 7 bases, the J end by 1 base, with 7 bases between. CDR3 length: 12 residues. CDR3 bases: TGTGCCAGCACCGCGGATAACTATGGCTACACCTTC. Its protein product is CASTADNYGYTF.

The chain combines TRBV24-1 with TRBJ2-2, with 8 bases identical to TRBD2. With 3 bases clipped from V and 4 bases from J, the junction kept 6 bases outside the gene matches. The V gene's germline CDR1 is KGHDR and CDR2 SFDVKD. The CDR3 is 16 amino acids. The CDR3: CATSDAGTRGTGELFF. As DNA, the CDR3 is TGTGCCACCAGTGATGCCGGGACTAGAGGCACCGGGGAGCTGTTTTTT.

This chain links TRBV4-3 with TRBJ1-6; 7 nucleotides line up with TRBD1. The J segment lost 9 bases and the V segment lost 2 bases, leaving 1 base of the junction unmatched. The CDR3 totals 13 residues. In germline, CDR1 is LGHNA, CDR2 YSLEER. CDR3 bases: TGCGCCAGCAGCCAAAACAGGGGTTCACCCCTCCACTTT. Translation: CASSQNRGSPLHF.

This chain joins TRBV12-3 or TRBV12-4 and TRBJ2-3; D uncertain. With 3 bases removed from V and 3 bases from J, the gap between germline ends came to 7 bases. The CDR3 sequence is 13 residues long. The CDR3 nucleotides read TGTGCCAGCAGTTTCGTCCGTACAGATACGCAGTATTTT. Translated, it gives CASSFVRTDTQYF.

The J gene is TRBJ1-4, the V gene TRBV9, with TRBD1 identical over 7 bases. The CDR3 length is 15 residues. Per the germline V gene, CDR1 is SGDLS and CDR2 is YYNGEE. V was pared by 0 bases and J by 5 bases, with 4 bases of the junction left unmatched. The CDR3 coding sequence is TGTGCCAGCAGCGTAGACAGGGGTGGGAATGAAAAACTGTTTTTT. Its translation: CASSVDRGGNEKLFF.

This clone was found a few times. This chain joins TRBV4-1 and TRBJ1-1; TRBD1 might be the D (5 bases). Germline CDR1 is MGHRA and CDR2 is YSYEKL. This CDR3 comprises 14 residues. V lost 3 bases and J 2 bases, leaving 10 bases between the germline ends. In nucleotides, the CDR3 is TGCGCCAGCAGCCAGGCGGGGGGAAACACTGAAGCTTTCTTT. This encodes CASSQAGGNTEAFF.

The chain combines TRBV19 with TRBJ1-5, with 8 bases identical to TRBD1. CDR3 size: 15 residues. V trimming: 4 bases; J trimming: 1 base; junction bases outside the gene matches: 3. Germline V CDR1 and CDR2: LNHDA, SQIVND (reference sequence). The CDR3 coding sequence is TGTGCCAGTAGTAAGGACAGGGCAAGCAATCAGCCCCAGCATTTT. The encoded protein is CASSKDRASNQPQHF.

A few counts support this clone. V usage is TRBV25-1 and J usage is TRBJ1-4, with 8 nucleotides matching TRBD1. Germline trimming cut 5 bases from V and 7 bases from J; bases unmatched to any gene: 6. This CDR3 comprises 14 residues. Germline V gene sequence: CDR1 MGHDK, CDR2 SYGVNS. CDR3 protein: CASSKRGQGEKLFF. Here the CDR3 DNA reads TGTGCCAGCAGTAAACGCGGACAGGGTGAAAAACTGTTTTTT. The full variable domain, in which reference TRBV25-1 and TRBJ1-4 provide the parts outside the CDR3, is EADIYQTPRYLVIGTGKKITLECSQTMGHDKMYWYQQDPGMELHLIHYSYGVNSTEKGDLSSESTVSRIRTEHFPLTLESARPSHTSQYLCASSKRGQGEKLFFGSGTQLSVL.

The chain uses TRBV3-1 (or the pseudogene TRBV3-2) and TRBJ2-3, with a weak D call TRBD2 (6 bases). The V end was cut by 1 base, the J end by 2 bases, with 16 bases between. CDR1 and CDR2 (germline): LGHDT, YNNKEL (reference sequence). The CDR3 has 17 amino acids. The CDR3 sequence: CASSQVFAGPDTDTQYF. The CDR3 DNA is TGTGCCAGCAGCCAAGTGTTCGCGGGGCCTGACACAGATACGCAGTATTTT.

The rearrangement links TRBV27 to TRBJ1-3; D not certain. The V gene's germline CDR1 is MNHEY and CDR2 SMNVEV (reference sequence). The CDR3 contains 13 residues. Trimming shortened V by 3 bases and J by 3 bases, and 6 bases separated the two germline ends. CDR3 residues: CASSFLNGNTIYF. Written as DNA, the CDR3 is TGTGCCAGCAGTTTTCTAAATGGAAACACCATATATTTT.

The chain combines TRBV4-1 with TRBJ1-1; TRBD1 aligns across 8 bases. V was clipped by 3 bases and J by 6 bases; unmatched bases: 9. The germline V gene has CDR1 MGHRA and CDR2 YSYEKL. The CDR3 runs 15 residues. CDR3 nucleotide sequence: TGCGCCAGCAGCCACGTTCAGGGGGCCGGGGCTGAAGCTTTCTTT. This gives the protein CASSHVQGAGAEAFF.

The chain uses TRBV10-3 and TRBJ1-1; 7 bases agree with TRBD1. This CDR3 is built from 16 residues. Germline lookup yields CDR1 ENHRY and CDR2 SYGVKD. V gave up 7 bases and J gave up 2 bases; unmatched junction bases: 13. CDR3 amino acids: CAIKSAGGLTNTEAFF. DNA for the CDR3: TGTGCCATCAAATCCGCAGGGGGGTTGACAAACACTGAAGCTTTCTTT.